This note documents a single T cell receptor beta chain sequence. The antigen is undetermined. This sample is part of a study of cytomegalovirus exposure and HLA in healthy donors. Trimming removed 7 bases at V and 0 bases at J, with 10 bases between. The CDR3 runs to 13 residues. CDR1 MNHEY and CDR2 SMNVEV come from the germline V gene (reference sequence). Study-wide results and limits: In vitro checks showed that three CMV-associated chains really do target CMV antigens. Among TCR beta chains, those listed as cytomegalovirus-associated numbered about 150. Reports showed the classifier diagnosing cytomegalovirus status with high specificity and sensitivity.

The PCR was carried out with 60 Vbeta primers and 13 Jbeta primers. The assay was immunoSEQ multiplex PCR, and TCRdb's table has in-frame clones only and misses some. The table includes about 120,000 clones, about three quarters detected once. The source of this sequence is a woman aged 25 to 39 in good health and CMV-seropositive. The sequencing sample was made of PBMCs. This rearrangement joins TRBV27 to TRBJ2-7; D ambiguous. CDR3 DNA: TGTGCCAGCATGGTCGCGAGCTCCTACGAGCAGTACTTC. Translation: CASMVASSYEQYF.